A selection of T cell receptor beta chains follows, all from one sample in a study of T cell responses to AZD1222 COVID-19 vaccine. Only in-frame clones appear in the TCRdb table, and some are missing; sequencing was by immunoSEQ multiplex PCR. The sample lists some 170,000 clones; about 90% were seen once. Sample: peripheral blood, taken 28 days after the second dose of the MenACWY control vaccine. Receptor source: an adult who received the MenACWY meningococcal vaccine as a control. CDR3s include the opening cysteine and the closing phenylalanine or tryptophan. D genes are given only for firm matches. Not every row has a clone size; where given, it reads once, few, many or a size class.

d_call	clone_size	v_call	j_call	cdr3_nt	cdr3_aa
-	-	TRBV30	TRBJ1-2	TGTGCCTGGAGTGTACGTGGCGGTTGTCACTTC	CAWSVRGGCHF
TRBD1	-	TRBV28	TRBJ1-5	TGTGCCAGCAGTCTCATCCGGGACAGTAATCAGCCCCAGCATTTT	CASSLIRDSNQPQHF
TRBD1	-	TRBV11-2	TRBJ1-2	TGTGCCAGCAGCTTACCCCCATGGACAGGGGAGAACTATGGCTACACCTTC	CASSLPPWTGENYGYTF
-	-	TRBV4-3	TRBJ2-1	TGCGCCAGCAGCCAGGGAGGACGGAGCTCCTACAATGAGCAGTTCTTC	CASSQGGRSSYNEQFF
-	few	TRBV27	TRBJ1-4	TGTGCCAGCAGTTTATGGGTACAGGGCGGTAATGAAAAACTGTTTTTT	CASSLWVQGGNEKLFF
-	-	TRBV11-2	TRBJ2-7	TGTGCCAGCAGCTTATCAGGAGACGGGTCGTACGAGCAGTACTTC	CASSLSGDGSYEQYF
-	-	TRBV27	TRBJ1-5	TGTGCCAGCAGTCAGGGCAACCAGCCCCAGCATTTT	CASSQGNQPQHF
-	-	TRBV28	TRBJ1-2	TGTGCCAGCAGTGGGGTAGGTGGCTATGGCTACACCTTC	CASSGVGGYGYTF
-	-	TRBV3-1/TRBV3-2	TRBJ2-7	TGTGCCAGCTCGTGGCGGGGAAGCAAGAACGAGCAGTACTTC	CASSWRGSKNEQYF
-	-	TRBV28	TRBJ1-2	TGTGCCAGCAGTTTAGCCACAGGGTGGGGTGGCTACACCTTC	CASSLATGWGGYTF
-	-	TRBV18	TRBJ1-4	TGTGCCAGCTCACCTGTCCAAGAAAAACTGTTTTTT	CASSPVQEKLFF
-	-	TRBV30	TRBJ1-2	TGTGCCTCTTACAACTATGGCTACACCTTC	CASYNYGYTF
-	-	TRBV3-1/TRBV3-2	TRBJ1-2	TGTGCCAGCAGCCAAGACTGGGGCGCTAACTATGGCTACACCTTC	CASSQDWGANYGYTF
-	few	TRBV30	TRBJ2-2	TGTGCCTTAATCCAGGGTGCGGTGTACACCGGGGAGCTGTTTTTT	CALIQGAVYTGELFF
TRBD2	-	TRBV30	TRBJ2-1	TGTGCCTGGAGAGGACAACGGGGGGGACTAGCGGCCTCCAATGAGCAGTTCTTC	CAWRGQRGGLAASNEQFF
-	-	TRBV28	TRBJ1-1	TGTGCCAGCAGTTTGGGATTTCGAGGAGGTAGGGACACTGAAGCTTTCTTT	CASSLGFRGGRDTEAFF
-	-	TRBV20-1	TRBJ1-2	TGCAGTGCTAAAATTGGGGGTGGCTACACCTTC	CSAKIGGGYTF
-	-	TRBV6-5	TRBJ2-5	TGTGCCAGCAGTCCCGGGGCAGGGCCTGGCGAGACCCAGTACTTC	CASSPGAGPGETQYF
-	-	TRBV10-2	TRBJ1-2	TGCGCCAGCAGTGAACTTCTCGGATCAACCTACTATGGCTACACCTTC	CASSELLGSTYYGYTF
-	-	TRBV11-1	TRBJ2-7	TGTGCCAGCAGCTTAGCGGGAGGCACCTACGAGCAGTACTTC	CASSLAGGTYEQYF
-	-	TRBV19	TRBJ1-2	TGTGCCAGTAGTATATTTGTTAGCTATGGCTACACCTTC	CASSIFVSYGYTF
-	-	TRBV6-5	TRBJ1-1	TGTGCCAGCAGTCACCGGGACATGGACACTGAAGCTTTCTTT	CASSHRDMDTEAFF
TRBD2	-	TRBV5-1	TRBJ2-2	TGCGCCAGCAGCTTGGCCTGGCTAGCGGGAGGTGGCACCGGGGAGCTGTTTTTT	CASSLAWLAGGGTGELFF
TRBD1	-	TRBV19	TRBJ2-5	TGTGCCAGTAGAGGACAGGGGGCTATGGAGACCCAGTACTTC	CASRGQGAMETQYF
TRBD2	once	TRBV6-5	TRBJ2-7	TGTGCCAGCAGCTTCGGGACTAGCGGCTCCTACGAGCAGTACTTC	CASSFGTSGSYEQYF
TRBD1	-	TRBV11-2	TRBJ1-4	TGTGCCAGCAGCTTAATAGGAGGGGGCGACGAAAAACTGTTTTTT	CASSLIGGGDEKLFF
-	-	TRBV6-5	TRBJ1-1	TGTGCCAGCAGTTCAGTGGTGGAGAACACTGAAGCTTTCTTT	CASSSVVENTEAFF
-	-	TRBV19	TRBJ2-7	TGTGCCAGTAGTACGAAGCGTTCCTACGAGCAGTACTTC	CASSTKRSYEQYF
-	-	TRBV10-2	TRBJ1-6	TGCGCCAGCAGTCCCTCTACTACAGGGTTGGGTTCACCCCTCCACTTT	CASSPSTTGLGSPLHF
-	-	TRBV10-3	TRBJ1-1	TGTGCCATCAGCCAGGCCGGGAAGAACACTGAAGCTTTCTTT	CAISQAGKNTEAFF
-	-	TRBV5-6	TRBJ2-7	TGTGCCAGCGGATGGGCTGGGGCTTACGAGCAGTACTTC	CASGWAGAYEQYF